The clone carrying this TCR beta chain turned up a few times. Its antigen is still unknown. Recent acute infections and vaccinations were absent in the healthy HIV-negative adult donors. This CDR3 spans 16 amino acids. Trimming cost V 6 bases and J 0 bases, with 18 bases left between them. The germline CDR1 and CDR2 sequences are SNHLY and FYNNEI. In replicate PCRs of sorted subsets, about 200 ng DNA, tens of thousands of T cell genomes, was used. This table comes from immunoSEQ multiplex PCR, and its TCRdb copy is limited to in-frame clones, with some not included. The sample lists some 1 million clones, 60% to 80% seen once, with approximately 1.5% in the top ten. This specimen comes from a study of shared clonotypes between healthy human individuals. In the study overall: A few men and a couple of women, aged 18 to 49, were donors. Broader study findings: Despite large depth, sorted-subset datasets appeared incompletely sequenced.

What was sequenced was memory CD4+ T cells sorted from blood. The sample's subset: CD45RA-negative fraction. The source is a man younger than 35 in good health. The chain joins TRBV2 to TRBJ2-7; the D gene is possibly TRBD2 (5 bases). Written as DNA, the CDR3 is TGTGCCAGCAGCAACTTCGGACTTGAGAGCTCCTACGAGCAGTACTTC. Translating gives CASSNFGLESSYEQYF. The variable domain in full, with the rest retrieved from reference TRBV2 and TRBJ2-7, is EPEVTQTPSHQVTQMGQEVILRCVPISNHLYFYWYRQILGQKVEFLVSFYNNEISEKSEIFDDQFSVERPDGSNFTLKIRSTKLEDSAMYFCASSNFGLESSYEQYFGPGTRLTVT.